The following is a T cell receptor (beta chain) sequence with its context. Among Cohort 3 donors, those recovered had two negative PCRs, clearance, or symptom resolution. The data belong to a study of blood T cell repertoires in COVID-19. Study-wide context: In each case, the material was cDNA or gDNA derived from T cells, B-cell-depleted T cells, or PBMCs.

Clones were read by immunoSEQ multiplex PCR, and TCRdb kept only the in-frame ones, dropping some. The sample shows some 220,000 clones, around 90% of them seen only once. Losses at the gene ends were 2 bases for V and 2 bases for J; bases not matched to a gene: 7. Germline V CDR1 and CDR2: LGHDT, YNNKEL (reference sequence). The CDR3 consists of 16 residues. The TCR originated in a woman in her twenties or thirties who had recovered from COVID-19. The genes are TRBV3-1 (or the pseudogene TRBV3-2) and TRBJ2-3, with TRBD2 matching 7 bases. Sequences were obtained from PBMCs or T cells enriched from blood (not recorded which). Here the CDR3 reads CASSQPRGVTTDTQYF. In DNA form, the CDR3 reads TGTGCCAGCAGCCAACCACGGGGGGTTACCACAGATACGCAGTATTTT.